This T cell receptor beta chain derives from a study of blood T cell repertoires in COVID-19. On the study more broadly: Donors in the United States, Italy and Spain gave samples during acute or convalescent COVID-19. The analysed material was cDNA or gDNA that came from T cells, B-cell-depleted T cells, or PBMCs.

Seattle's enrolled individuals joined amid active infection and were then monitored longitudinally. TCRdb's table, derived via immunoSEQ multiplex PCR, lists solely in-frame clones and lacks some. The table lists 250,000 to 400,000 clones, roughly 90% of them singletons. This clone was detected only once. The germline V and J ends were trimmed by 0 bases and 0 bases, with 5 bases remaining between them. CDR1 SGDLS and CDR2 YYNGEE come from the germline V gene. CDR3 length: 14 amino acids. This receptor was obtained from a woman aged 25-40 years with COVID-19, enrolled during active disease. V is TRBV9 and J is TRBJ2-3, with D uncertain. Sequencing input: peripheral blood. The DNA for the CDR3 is TGTGCCAGCAGCGTAGGGCAGAGCACAGATACGCAGTATTTT. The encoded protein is CASSVGQSTDTQYF.